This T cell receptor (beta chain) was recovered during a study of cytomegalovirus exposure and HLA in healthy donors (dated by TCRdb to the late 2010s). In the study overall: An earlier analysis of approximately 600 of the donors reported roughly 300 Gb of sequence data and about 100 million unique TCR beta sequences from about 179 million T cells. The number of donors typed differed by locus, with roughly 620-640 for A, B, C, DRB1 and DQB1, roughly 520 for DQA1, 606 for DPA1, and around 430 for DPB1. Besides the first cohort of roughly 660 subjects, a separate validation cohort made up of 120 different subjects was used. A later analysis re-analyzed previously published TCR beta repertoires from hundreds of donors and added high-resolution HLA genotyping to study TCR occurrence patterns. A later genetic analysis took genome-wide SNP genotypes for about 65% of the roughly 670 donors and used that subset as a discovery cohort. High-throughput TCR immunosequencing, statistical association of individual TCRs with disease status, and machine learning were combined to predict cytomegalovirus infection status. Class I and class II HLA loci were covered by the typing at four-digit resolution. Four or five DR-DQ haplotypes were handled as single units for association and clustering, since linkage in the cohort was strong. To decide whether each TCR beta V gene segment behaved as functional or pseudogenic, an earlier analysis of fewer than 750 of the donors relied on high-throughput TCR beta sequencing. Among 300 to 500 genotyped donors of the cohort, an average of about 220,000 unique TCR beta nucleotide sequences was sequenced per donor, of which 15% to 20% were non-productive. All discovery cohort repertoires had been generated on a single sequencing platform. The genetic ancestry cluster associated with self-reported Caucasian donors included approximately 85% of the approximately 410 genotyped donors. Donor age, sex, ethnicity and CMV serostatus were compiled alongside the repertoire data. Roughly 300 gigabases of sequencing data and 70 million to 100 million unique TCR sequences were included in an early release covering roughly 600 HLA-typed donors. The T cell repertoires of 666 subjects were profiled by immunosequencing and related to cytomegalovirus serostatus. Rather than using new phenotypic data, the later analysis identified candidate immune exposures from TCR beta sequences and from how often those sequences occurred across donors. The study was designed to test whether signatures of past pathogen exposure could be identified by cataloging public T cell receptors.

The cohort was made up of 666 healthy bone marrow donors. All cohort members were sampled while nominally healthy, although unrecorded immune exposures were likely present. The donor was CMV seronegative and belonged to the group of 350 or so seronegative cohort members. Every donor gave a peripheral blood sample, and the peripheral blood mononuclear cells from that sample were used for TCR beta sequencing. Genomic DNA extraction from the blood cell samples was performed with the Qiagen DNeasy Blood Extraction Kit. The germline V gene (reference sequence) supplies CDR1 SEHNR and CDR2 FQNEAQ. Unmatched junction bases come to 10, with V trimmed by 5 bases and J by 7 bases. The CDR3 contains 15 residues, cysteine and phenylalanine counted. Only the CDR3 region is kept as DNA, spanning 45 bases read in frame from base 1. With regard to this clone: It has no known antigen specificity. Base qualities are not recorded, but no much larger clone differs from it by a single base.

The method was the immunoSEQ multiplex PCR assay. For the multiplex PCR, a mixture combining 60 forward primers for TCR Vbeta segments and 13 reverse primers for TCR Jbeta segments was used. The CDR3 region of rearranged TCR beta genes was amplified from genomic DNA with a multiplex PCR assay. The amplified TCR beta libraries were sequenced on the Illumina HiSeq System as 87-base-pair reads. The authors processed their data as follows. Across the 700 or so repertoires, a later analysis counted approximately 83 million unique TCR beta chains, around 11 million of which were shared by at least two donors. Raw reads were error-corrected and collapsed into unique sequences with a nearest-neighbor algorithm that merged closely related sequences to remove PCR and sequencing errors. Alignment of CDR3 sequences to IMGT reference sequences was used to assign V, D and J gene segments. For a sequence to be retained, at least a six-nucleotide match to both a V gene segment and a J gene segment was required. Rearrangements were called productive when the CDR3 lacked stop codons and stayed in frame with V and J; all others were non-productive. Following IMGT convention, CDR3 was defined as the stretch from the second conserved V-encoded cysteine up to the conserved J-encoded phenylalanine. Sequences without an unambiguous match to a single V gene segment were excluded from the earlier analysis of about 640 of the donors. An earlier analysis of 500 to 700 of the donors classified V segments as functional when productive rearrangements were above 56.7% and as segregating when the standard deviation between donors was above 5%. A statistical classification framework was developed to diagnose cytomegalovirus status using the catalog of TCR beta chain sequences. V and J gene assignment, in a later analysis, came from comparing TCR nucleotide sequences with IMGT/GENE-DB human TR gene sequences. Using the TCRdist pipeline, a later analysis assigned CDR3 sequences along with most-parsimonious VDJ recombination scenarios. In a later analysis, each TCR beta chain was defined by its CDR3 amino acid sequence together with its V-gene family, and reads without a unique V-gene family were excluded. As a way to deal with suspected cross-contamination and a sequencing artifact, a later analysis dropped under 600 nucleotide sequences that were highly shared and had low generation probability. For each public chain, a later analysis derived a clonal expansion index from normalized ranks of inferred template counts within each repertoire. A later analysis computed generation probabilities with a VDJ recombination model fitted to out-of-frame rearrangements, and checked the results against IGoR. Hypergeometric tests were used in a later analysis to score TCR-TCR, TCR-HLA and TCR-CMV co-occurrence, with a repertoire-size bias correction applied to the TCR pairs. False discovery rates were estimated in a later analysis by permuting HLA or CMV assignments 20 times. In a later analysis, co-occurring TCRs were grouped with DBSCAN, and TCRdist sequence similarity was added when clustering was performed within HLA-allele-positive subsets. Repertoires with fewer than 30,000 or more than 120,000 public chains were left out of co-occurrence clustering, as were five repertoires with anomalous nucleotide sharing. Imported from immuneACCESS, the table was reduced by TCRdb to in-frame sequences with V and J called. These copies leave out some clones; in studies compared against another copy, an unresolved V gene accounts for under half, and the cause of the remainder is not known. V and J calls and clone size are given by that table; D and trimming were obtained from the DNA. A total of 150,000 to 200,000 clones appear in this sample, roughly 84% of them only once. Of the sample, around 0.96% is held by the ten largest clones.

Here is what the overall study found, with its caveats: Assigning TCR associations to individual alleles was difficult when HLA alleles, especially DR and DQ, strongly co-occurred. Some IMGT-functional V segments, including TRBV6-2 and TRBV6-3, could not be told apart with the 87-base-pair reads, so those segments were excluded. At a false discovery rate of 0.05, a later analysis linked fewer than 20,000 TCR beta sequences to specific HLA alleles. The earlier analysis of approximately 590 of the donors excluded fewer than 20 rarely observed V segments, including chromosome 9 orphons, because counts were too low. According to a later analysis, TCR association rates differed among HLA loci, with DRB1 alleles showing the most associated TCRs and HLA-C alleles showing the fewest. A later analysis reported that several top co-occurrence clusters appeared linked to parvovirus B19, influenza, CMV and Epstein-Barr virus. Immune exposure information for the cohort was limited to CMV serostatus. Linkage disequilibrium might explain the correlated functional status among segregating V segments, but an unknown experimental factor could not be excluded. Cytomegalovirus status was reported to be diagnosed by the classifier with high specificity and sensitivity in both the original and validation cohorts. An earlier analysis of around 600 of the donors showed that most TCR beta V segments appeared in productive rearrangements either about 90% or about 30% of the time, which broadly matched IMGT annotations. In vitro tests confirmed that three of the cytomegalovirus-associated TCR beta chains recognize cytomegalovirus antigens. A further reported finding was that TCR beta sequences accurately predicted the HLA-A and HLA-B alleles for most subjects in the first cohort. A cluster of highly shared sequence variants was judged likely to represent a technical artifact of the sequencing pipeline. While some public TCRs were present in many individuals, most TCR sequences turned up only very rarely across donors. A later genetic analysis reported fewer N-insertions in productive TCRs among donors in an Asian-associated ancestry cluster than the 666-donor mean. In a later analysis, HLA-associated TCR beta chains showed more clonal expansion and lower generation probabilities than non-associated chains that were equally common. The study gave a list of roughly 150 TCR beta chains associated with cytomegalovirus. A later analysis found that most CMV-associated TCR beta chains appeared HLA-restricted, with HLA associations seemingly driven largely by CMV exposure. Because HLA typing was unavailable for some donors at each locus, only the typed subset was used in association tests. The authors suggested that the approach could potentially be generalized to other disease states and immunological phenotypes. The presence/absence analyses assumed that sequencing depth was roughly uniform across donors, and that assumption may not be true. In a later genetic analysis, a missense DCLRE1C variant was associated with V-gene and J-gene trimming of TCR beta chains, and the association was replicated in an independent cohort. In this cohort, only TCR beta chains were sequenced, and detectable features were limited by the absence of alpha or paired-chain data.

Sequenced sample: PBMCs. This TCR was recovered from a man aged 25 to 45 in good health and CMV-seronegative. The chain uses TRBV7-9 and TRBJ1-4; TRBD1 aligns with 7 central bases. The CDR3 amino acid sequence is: CASSLPGQWGEKLFF. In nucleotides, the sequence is TGTGCCAGCAGCCTACCGGGACAGTGGGGTGAAAAACTGTTTTTT.